The clone carrying this TCR beta chain showed up just a few times. Its antigen is currently unknown. The sample is drawn from a study of early T cells in non-severe SARS-CoV-2 infection. Study in general: Chains were unpaired, as sequencing was done on bulk RNA from unsorted whole blood.

Unique molecular identifiers tagged individual cDNA molecules. TCRdb reanalysed the 5' RACE reads using MiXCR and keeps one entry per CDR3 protein. Of just under 65,000 distinct CDR3 sequences in the sample, approximately 9.2% were seen once. Notes on the study in general: Missing private and CD4 specificities, VDJdb matching favored anti-spike CD8 responses.

The CDR3 spans 16 residues. V gave up 2 bases and J gave up 5 bases, with 20 bases separating them. The germline V gene has CDR1 SGHDT and CDR2 YYEEEE. The TCR originated in an adult who was a healthcare worker with PCR-confirmed SARS-CoV-2 infection or an uninfected control (not recorded which). This chain links TRBV5-6 with TRBJ2-7; D is possibly TRBD1 (6 bases). Source: whole blood, taken at baseline. The CDR3 bases are TGTGCCAGCAGCTTAGGGGGAAGCCGTCGGGGTGACGAGCAGTACTTC. Encoded protein: CASSLGGSRRGDEQYF.